The 17 T cell receptor beta chains below all came from one sample that was sequenced in a study of lymphopenia after photon versus proton radiotherapy (dated 2019 in TCRdb). The library was obtained by the immunoSEQ multiplex PCR assay. The immuneACCESS repertoire file appears here via TCRdb, limited to in-frame rearrangements. These files lack a portion of the clones; in checked studies, under half of the deficit traces to unresolved V genes, and the cause of the others is not known. The sample profile shows just over 30,000 clones; approximately 93% of them were found once. The leading ten clones occupy around 0.67% of the sample. Sequenced here: peripheral blood, sampled from a patient treated with photon-based radiotherapy. Receptor source: a woman in her 50s with cholangiocarcinoma.

V is TRBV19 and J is TRBJ1-1; 12 bases are shared with TRBD1. V lost 8 bases, J lost 3 bases, and 7 bases stayed unmatched. The CDR3 contains 15 residues. Germline CDR1 LNHDA, CDR2 SQIVND (reference sequence). CDR3 protein: CASHRDRGHDTEAFF. The CDR3 DNA reads as TGTGCCAGTCACCGGGACAGGGGGCACGACACTGAAGCTTTCTTT.

This clone has only one observation. The CDR3 here is CASSYDQAGTDTQYF. In DNA form, the CDR3 reads TGTGCCAGCAGTTACGACCAAGCGGGGACAGATACGCAGTATTTT. V usage is TRBV6-5 and J usage is TRBJ2-3; the match to TRBD2 covers 7 bases. V shed 2 bases, J shed 3 bases, and the junction held 5 bases outside the gene matches. The length of the CDR3 is 15 residues. Germline CDR1 and CDR2: MNHEY and SVGAGI.

J is TRBJ1-2 and V is TRBV11-2, with unresolved D. Trimming shortened V by 1 base and J by 0 bases, and 6 bases separated the two germline ends. Germline lookup yields CDR1 SGHAT and CDR2 FQNNGV. This CDR3 has 14 amino acids. CDR3 loop: CASSLVSANYGYTF. The CDR3, as DNA: TGTGCCAGCAGCTTAGTGTCCGCTAACTATGGCTACACCTTC.

The J gene is TRBJ1-1, the V gene TRBV7-9, with D hard to call. Germline loops: CDR1 SEHNR, CDR2 FQNEAQ (reference sequence). This CDR3 is built from 11 residues. The CDR3 nucleotides read TGTACCGGTCAGGCGGACACTGAAGCTTTCTTT. Protein product: CTGQADTEAFF.

This clone was detected once. J is TRBJ2-2 and V is TRBV5-1; D remains unclear. The CDR3 totals 15 residues. V was pared by 1 base and J by 2 bases, with 9 bases between. The V gene's germline CDR1 is SGHRS and CDR2 YFSETQ. The CDR3 DNA follows: TGCGCCAGCAGCTTGCCGGGTATAAACACCGGGGAGCTGTTTTTT. As protein: CASSLPGINTGELFF.

V is TRBV28 and J is TRBJ1-2; D not certain. Trimming removed 4 bases from V and 4 bases from J, with 10 bases in between. CDR1 is MDHEN and CDR2 is SYDVKM in the germline V gene. This CDR3 has 13 amino acids. CDR3 in amino acids: CASSYWEFYGYTF. The CDR3, as DNA: TGTGCCAGCAGTTATTGGGAGTTCTATGGCTACACCTTC.

This chain joins TRBV6-1 and TRBJ2-7; either TRBD1 or TRBD2 may fit D (6 bases each). The CDR3 spans 13 residues. Germline CDR1 MNHNS, CDR2 SASEGT. V was trimmed by 0 bases and J by 6 bases, leaving 9 bases between them. The CDR3 protein is CASSEAGGLEQYF. Here the CDR3 DNA reads TGTGCCAGCAGTGAAGCCGGGGGCCTCGAGCAGTACTTC.

The chain joins TRBV14 to TRBJ2-3, with 8 nucleotides matching TRBD2. The CDR3 length is 20 residues. Trimming took 1 base from V and 2 from J; bases not matched to a gene: 17. Germline V gene data show CDR1 as SGHDN and CDR2 as FVKESK. CDR3 DNA: TGTGCCAGCAGCCAAGGGGTTAGCGGGGCCGCGGGGGAATACACAGATACGCAGTATTTT. It yields the protein CASSQGVSGAAGEYTDTQYF.

The CDR3 loop reads CASSHATGAVGYEQYF. The CDR3 DNA reads TGTGCCAGCAGCCACGCAACAGGGGCGGTCGGCTACGAGCAGTACTTC. V is TRBV14 and J is TRBJ2-7; 7 bases are shared with TRBD1. The V gene end was trimmed by 3 bases and the J gene end by 3 bases; junction bases not matched to a gene: 11. This CDR3 is built from 16 residues. The V gene's germline CDR1 is SGHDN and CDR2 FVKESK.

This chain uses TRBV4-3 with TRBJ2-3, with 8 bases aligning to TRBD1. The CDR3 consists of 18 residues. Germline CDR1 LGHNA, CDR2 YSLEER. The trim removed 0 bases at V and 0 bases at J, leaving 8 bases unmatched. The CDR3 bases are TGCGCCAGCAGCCAAGACAGGGGGCCCTCCCTCAGCACAGATACGCAGTATTTT. It yields the protein CASSQDRGPSLSTDTQYF.

The chain links TRBV25-1 to TRBJ1-3; D call uncertain. This CDR3 has 13 residues. The V gene's germline CDR1 is MGHDK and CDR2 SYGVNS. V was shortened by 5 bases and J by 4 bases, with 9 bases between the two germline ends. The CDR3 reads CASSSVLGNTIYF. In DNA, the CDR3 is TGTGCCAGCAGTTCCGTCTTAGGAAACACCATATATTTT.

This chain uses TRBV6-5 with TRBJ1-5; D gene uncertain. The V gene's germline CDR1 is MNHEY and CDR2 SVGAGI. The length of the CDR3 is 14 residues. The V gene lost 6 bases and the J gene lost 4 bases, with 13 bases spanning the gap. The CDR3 DNA reads TGTGCCAGCAGCCCCGGAAATCTTAATCAGCCCCAGCATTTT. Residues: CASSPGNLNQPQHF.

This chain connects TRBV9 to TRBJ2-1, with D possibly called TRBD1 or TRBD2 (6 bases each). V was cut by 2 bases and J by 4 bases, with 13 bases left in between. Germline CDR1 is SGDLS and CDR2 is YYNGEE. This CDR3 contains 15 residues. The CDR3 DNA reads TGTGCCAGCAGCGTTAACGAGGGGGGTTACAATGAGCAGTTCTTC. Residues: CASSVNEGGYNEQFF. The full variable domain, its missing parts supplied by reference TRBV9 and TRBJ2-1, is DSGVTQTPKHLITATGQRVTLRCSPRSGDLSVYWYQQSLDQGLQFLIQYYNGEERAKGNILERFSAQQFPDLHSELNLSSLELGDSALYFCASSVNEGGYNEQFFGPGTRLTVL.

The chain employs TRBV5-4 and TRBJ2-5; 10 nucleotides align to TRBD2. Germline trimming cut 0 bases from V and 1 base from J; bases unmatched to any gene: 3. The CDR3 spans 16 residues. Germline V gene lookup returns CDR1 SGHNT and CDR2 YYREEE (reference sequence). CDR3 sequence: CASSLGLAGAQETQYF. CDR3 sequence (DNA): TGTGCCAGCAGCTTGGGGCTAGCGGGGGCCCAAGAGACCCAGTACTTC.

This clone is a singleton in its sample. This chain links TRBV4-3 with TRBJ2-2; D is unresolved. V lost 1 base and J 0 bases, leaving 9 bases between the germline ends. Germline CDR1 LGHNA, CDR2 YSLEER. There are 16 residues in the CDR3. The CDR3 protein is CASSQAEQTNTGELFF. CDR3 nucleotide sequence: TGCGCCAGCAGCCAAGCGGAGCAGACGAACACCGGGGAGCTGTTTTTT.

The V and J genes are TRBV7-9 and TRBJ2-5, with no clear D. V was cut by 3 bases and J by 5 bases, with 4 bases left in between. There are 11 residues in the CDR3. CDR1 is SEHNR, CDR2 FQNEAQ, per germline (reference sequence). Here the CDR3 DNA reads TGTGCCAGCAGCTTTCCCGAGACCCAGTACTTC. The encoded protein is CASSFPETQYF. The full variable domain, with the rest looked up from reference TRBV7-9 and TRBJ2-5, is DTGVSQNPRHKITKRGQNVTFRCDPISEHNRLYWYRQTLGQGPEFLTYFQNEAQLEKSRLLSDRFSAERPKGSFSTLEIQRTEQGDSAMYLCASSFPETQYFGPGTRLLVL.

The chain recombines TRBV5-6 with TRBJ2-7; 12 nucleotides match TRBD2. Germline CDR1 is SGHDT and CDR2 is YYEEEE. V was clipped by 5 bases and J by 2 bases; unmatched bases: 5. This CDR3 contains 15 residues. CDR3: CASSKLAGGTYEQYF. Here the CDR3 DNA reads TGTGCCAGCAGTAAACTAGCGGGGGGTACCTACGAGCAGTACTTC.